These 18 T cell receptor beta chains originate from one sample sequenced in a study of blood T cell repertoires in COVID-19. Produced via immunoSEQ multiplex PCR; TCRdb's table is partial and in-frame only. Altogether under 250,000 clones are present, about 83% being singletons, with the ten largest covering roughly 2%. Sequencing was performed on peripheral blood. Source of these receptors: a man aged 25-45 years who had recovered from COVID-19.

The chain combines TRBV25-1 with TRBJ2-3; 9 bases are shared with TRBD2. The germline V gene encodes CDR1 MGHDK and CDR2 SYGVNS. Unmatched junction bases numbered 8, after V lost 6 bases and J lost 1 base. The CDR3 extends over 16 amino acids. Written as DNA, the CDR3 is TGTGCCAGCAGCCCGGCTAGCGGGATCCGCACAGATACGCAGTATTTT. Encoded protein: CASSPASGIRTDTQYF. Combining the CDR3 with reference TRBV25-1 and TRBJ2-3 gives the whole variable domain EADIYQTPRYLVIGTGKKITLECSQTMGHDKMYWYQQDPGMELHLIHYSYGVNSTEKGDLSSESTVSRIRTEHFPLTLESARPSHTSQYLCASSPASGIRTDTQYFGPGTRLTVL.

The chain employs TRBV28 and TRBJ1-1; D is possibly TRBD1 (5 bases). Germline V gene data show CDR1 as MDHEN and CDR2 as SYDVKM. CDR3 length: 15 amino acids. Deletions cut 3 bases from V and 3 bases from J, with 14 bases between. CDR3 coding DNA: TGTGCCAGCAGTTTCCCACAGGACACATACACTGAAGCTTTCTTT. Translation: CASSFPQDTYTEAFF.

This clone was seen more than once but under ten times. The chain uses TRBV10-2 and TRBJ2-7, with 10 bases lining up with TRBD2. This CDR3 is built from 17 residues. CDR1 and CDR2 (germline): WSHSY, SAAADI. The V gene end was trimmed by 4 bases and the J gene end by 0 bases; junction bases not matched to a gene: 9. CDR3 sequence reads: CASSVRRLAGTSYEQYF. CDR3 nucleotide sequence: TGCGCCAGCAGTGTCCGCCGACTAGCGGGCACCTCCTACGAGCAGTACTTC.

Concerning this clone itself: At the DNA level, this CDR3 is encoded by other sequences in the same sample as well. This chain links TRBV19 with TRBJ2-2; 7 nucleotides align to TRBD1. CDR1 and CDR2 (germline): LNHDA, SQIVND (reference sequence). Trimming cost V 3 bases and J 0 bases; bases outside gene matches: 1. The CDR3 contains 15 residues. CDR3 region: CASSIQGANTGELFF. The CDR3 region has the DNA TGTGCCAGTAGTATTCAGGGGGCGAACACCGGGGAGCTGTTTTTT.

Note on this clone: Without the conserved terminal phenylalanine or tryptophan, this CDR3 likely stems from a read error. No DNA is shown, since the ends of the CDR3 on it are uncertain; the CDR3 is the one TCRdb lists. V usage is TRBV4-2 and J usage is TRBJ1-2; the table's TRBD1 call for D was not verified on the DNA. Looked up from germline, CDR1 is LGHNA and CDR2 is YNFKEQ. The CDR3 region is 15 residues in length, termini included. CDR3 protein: CASSPGPQDRIFQVC.

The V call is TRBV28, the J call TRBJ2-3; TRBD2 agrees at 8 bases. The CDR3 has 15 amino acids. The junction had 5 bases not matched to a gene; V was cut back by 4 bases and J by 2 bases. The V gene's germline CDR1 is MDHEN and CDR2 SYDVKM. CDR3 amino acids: CASSSRAGATDTQYF. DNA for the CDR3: TGTGCCAGCAGTTCGAGAGCGGGGGCCACAGATACGCAGTATTTT.

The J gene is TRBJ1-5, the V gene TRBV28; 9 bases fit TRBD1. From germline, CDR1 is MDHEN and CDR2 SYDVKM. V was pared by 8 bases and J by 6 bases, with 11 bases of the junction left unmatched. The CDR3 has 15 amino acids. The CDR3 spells CASGQTGTGSQPQHF. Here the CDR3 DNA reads TGTGCCAGCGGGCAAACCGGGACAGGGAGTCAGCCCCAGCATTTT.

DNA for the CDR3: TGTGCCAGCAGCCAGAAGGGGGCAGAGACCCAGTACTTC. Its protein product is CASSQKGAETQYF. V is TRBV3-1 (or the pseudogene TRBV3-2) and J is TRBJ2-5, with 7 bases fitting TRBD1. J lost 4 bases, V lost 3 bases, and 2 bases had no gene match. This CDR3 comprises 13 residues. From germline, CDR1 is LGHDT and CDR2 YNNKEL (reference sequence).

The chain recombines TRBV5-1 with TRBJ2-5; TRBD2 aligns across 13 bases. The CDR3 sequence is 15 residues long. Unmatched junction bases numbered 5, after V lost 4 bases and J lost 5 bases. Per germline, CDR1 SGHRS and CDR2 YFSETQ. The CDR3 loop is CASSPTSGGAETQYF. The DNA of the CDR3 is TGCGCCAGCAGCCCTACTAGCGGGGGGGCCGAGACCCAGTACTTC.

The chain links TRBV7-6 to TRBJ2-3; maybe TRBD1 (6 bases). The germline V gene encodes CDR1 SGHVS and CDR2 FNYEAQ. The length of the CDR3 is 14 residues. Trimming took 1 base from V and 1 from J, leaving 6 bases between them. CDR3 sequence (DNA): TGTGCCAGCAGCTTAGGACAGGGCACAGATACGCAGTATTTT. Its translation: CASSLGQGTDTQYF.

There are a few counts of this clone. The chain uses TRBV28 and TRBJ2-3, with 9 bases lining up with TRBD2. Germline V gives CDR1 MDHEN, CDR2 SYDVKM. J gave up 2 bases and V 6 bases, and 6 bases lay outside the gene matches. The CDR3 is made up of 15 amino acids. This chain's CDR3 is CASRRGGLYTDTQYF. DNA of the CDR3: TGTGCCAGCAGGCGGGGGGGCCTCTACACAGATACGCAGTATTTT. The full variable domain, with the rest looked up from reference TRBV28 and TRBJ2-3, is DVKVTQSSRYLVKRTGEKVFLECVQDMDHENMFWYRQDPGLGLRLIYFSYDVKMKEKGDIPEGYSVSREKKERFSLILESASTNQTSMYLCASRRGGLYTDTQYFGPGTRLTVL.

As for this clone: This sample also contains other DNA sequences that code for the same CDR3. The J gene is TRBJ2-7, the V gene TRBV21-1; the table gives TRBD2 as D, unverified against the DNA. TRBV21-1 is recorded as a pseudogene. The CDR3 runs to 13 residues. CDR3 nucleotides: TGTGCCATCCATTGGCGGGGGGGGGACGAGCAGTACGTC. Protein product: CAIHWRGGDEQYV.

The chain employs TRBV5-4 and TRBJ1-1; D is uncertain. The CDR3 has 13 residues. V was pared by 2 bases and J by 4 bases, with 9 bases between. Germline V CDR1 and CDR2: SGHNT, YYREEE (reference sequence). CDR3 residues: CASSFGRGTEAFF. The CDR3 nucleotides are TGTGCCAGCAGCTTCGGGCGGGGCACTGAAGCTTTCTTT.

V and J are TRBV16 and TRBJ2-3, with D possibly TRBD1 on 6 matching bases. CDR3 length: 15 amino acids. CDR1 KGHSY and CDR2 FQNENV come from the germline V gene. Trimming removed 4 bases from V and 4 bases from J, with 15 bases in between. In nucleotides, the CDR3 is TGTGCCAGCAGCCTCGGAACAGGGCAGGCAGATACGCAGTATTTT. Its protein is CASSLGTGQADTQYF.

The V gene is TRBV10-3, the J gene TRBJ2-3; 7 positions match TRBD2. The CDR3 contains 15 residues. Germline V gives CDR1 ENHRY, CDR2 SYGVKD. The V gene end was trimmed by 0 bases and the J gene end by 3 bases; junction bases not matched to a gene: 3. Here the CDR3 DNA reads TGTGCCATCAGTGAGTCGGGGGGGACGACAGATACGCAGTATTTT. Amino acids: CAISESGGTTDTQYF.

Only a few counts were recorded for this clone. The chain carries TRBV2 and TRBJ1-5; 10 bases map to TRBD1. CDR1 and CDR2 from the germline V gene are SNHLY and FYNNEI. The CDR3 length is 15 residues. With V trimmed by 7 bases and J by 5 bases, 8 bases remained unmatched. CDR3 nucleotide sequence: TGTGCCAGCACTACGGGACAGGGGAGATATCAGCCCCAGCATTTT. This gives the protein CASTTGQGRYQPQHF.

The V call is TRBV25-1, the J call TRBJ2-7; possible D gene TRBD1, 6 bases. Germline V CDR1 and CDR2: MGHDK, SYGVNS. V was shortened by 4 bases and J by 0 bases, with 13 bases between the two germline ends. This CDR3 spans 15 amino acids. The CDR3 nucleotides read TGTGCCAGCAGTGGGAATTGGACAGACTCCTACGAGCAGTACTTC. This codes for CASSGNWTDSYEQYF.

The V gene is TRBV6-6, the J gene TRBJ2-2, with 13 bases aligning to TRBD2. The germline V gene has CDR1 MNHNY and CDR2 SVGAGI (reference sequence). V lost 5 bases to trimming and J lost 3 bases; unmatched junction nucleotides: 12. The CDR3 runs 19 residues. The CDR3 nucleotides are TGTGCCAGCAGTCCGAGGGGGACTAGCGGGATGGAGGACACCGGGGAGCTGTTTTTT. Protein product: CASSPRGTSGMEDTGELFF.